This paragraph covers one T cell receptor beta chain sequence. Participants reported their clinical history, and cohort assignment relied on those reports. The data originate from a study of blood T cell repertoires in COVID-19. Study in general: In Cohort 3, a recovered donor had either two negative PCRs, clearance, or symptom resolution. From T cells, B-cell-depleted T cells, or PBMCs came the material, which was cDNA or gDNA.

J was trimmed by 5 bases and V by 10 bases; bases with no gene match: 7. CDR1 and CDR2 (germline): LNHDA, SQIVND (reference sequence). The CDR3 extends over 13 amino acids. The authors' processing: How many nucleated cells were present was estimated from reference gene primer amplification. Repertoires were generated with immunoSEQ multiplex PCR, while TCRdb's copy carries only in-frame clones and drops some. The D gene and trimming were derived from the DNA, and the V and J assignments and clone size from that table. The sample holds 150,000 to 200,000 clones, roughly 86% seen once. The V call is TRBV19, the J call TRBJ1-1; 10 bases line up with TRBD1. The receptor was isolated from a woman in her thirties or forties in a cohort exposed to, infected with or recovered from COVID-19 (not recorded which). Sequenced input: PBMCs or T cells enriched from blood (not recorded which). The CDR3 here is CATRDRGGTEAFF. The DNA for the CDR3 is TGTGCCACCCGGGACAGGGGTGGGACTGAAGCTTTCTTT.